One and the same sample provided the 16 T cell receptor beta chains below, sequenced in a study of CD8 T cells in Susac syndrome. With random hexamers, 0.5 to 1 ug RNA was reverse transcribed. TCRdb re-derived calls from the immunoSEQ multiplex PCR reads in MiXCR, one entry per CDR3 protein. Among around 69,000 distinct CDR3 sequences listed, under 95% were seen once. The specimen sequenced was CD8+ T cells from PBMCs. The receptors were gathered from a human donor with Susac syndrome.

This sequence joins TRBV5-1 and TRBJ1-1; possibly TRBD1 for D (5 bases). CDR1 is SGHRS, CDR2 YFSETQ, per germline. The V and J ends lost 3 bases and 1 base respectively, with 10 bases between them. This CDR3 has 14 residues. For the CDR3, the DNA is TGCGCCAGCAGCTCGGTCGGGGGGAACACTGAAGCTTTCTTT. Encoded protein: CASSSVGGNTEAFF. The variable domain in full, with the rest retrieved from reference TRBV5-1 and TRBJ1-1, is KAGVTQTPRYLIKTRGQQVTLSCSPISGHRSVSWYQQTPGQGLQFLFEYFSETQRNKGNFPGRFSGRQFSNSRSEMNVSTLELGDSALYLCASSSVGGNTEAFFGQGTRLTVV.

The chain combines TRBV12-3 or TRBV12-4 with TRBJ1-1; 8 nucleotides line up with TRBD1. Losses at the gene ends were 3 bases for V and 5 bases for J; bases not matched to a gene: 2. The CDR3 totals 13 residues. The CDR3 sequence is CASSFRGQTEAFF. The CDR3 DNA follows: TGTGCCAGCAGTTTCAGGGGGCAGACTGAAGCTTTCTTT.

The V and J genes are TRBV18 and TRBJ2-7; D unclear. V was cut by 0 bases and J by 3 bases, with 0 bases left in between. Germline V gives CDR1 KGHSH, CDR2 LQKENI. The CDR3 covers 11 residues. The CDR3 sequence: CASSPPYEQYF. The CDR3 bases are TGTGCCAGCTCACCACCCTACGAGCAGTACTTC. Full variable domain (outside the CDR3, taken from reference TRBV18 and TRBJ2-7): NAGVMQNPRHLVRRRGQEARLRCSPMKGHSHVYWYRQLPEEGLKFMVYLQKENIIDESGMPKERFSAEFPKEGPSILRIQQVVRGDSAAYFCASSPPYEQYFGPGTRLTVT.

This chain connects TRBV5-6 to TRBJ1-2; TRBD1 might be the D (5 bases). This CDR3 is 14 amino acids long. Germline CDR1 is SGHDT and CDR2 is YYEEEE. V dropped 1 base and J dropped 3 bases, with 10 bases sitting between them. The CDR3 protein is CASSLRGSHYGYTF. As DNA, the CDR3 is TGTGCCAGCAGCTTGAGGGGATCTCACTATGGCTACACCTTC.

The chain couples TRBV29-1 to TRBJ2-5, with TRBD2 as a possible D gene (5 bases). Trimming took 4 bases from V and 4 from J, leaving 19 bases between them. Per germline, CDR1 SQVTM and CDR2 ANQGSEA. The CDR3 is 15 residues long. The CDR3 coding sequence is TGCAGCGTTGGGGCGAGCGGTCGGGCTGGAGAGACCCAGTACTTC. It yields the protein CSVGASGRAGETQYF.

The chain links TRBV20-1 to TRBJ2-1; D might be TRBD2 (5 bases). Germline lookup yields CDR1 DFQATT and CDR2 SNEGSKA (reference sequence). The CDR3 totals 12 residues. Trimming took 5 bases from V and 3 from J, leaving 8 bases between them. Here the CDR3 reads CSAPDFYNEQFF. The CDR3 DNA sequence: TGCAGTGCTCCGGACTTCTACAATGAGCAGTTCTTC.

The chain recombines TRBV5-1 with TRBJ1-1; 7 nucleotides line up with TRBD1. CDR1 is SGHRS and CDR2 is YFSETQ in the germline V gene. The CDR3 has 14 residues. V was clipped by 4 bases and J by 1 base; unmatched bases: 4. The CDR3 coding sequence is TGCGCCAGCAGCGCGACAGGGAGGAACACTGAAGCTTTCTTT. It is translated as CASSATGRNTEAFF.

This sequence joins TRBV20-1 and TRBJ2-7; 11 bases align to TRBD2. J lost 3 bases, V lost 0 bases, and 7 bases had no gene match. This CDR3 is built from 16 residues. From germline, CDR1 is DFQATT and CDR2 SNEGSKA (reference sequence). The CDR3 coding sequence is TGCAGTGCTAGAGATCAGACCGGGACTAGCGGCTACGAGCAGTACTTC. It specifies CSARDQTGTSGYEQYF.

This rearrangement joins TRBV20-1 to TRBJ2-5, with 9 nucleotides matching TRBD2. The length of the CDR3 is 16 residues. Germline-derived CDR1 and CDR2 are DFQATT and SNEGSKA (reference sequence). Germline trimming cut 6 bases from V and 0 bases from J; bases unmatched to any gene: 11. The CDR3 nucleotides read TGCAGTGCCGGGGCTAGCGGGGATCCGTACCAAGAGACCCAGTACTTC. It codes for CSAGASGDPYQETQYF.

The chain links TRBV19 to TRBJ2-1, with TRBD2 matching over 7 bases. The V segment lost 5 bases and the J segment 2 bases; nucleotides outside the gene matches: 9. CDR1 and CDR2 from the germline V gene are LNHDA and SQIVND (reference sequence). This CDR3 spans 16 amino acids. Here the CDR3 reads CASSSPAGEPYNEQFF. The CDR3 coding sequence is TGTGCCAGTAGTTCCCCGGCGGGAGAGCCCTACAATGAGCAGTTCTTC.

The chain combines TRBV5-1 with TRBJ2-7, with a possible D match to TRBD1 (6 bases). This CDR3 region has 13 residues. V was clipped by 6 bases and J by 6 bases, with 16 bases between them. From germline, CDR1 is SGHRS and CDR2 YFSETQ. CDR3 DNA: TGCGCCAGCACCTTTCGAACAGGGTCCGAGCAGTACTTC. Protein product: CASTFRTGSEQYF.

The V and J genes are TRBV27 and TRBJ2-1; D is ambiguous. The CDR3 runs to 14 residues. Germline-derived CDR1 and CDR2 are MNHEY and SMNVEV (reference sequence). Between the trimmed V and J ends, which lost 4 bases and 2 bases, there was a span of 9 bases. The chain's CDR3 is CASSSVGTYNEQFF. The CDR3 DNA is TGTGCCAGCAGTTCGGTGGGAACCTACAATGAGCAGTTCTTC.

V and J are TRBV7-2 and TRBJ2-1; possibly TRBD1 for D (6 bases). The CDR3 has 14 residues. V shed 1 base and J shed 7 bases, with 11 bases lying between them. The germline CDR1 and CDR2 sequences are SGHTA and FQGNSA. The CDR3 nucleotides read TGTGCCAGCAGCTTAGGGCAGGGGTTGAATGAGCAGTTCTTC. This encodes CASSLGQGLNEQFF.

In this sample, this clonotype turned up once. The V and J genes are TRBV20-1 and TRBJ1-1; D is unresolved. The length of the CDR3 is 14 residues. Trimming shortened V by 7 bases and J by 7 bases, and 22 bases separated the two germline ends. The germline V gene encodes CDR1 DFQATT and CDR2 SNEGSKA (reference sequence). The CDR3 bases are TGCAGTGTCCGACTTCGACTGTTTAAGGATGAAGCTTTCTTT. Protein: CSVRLRLFKDEAFF.

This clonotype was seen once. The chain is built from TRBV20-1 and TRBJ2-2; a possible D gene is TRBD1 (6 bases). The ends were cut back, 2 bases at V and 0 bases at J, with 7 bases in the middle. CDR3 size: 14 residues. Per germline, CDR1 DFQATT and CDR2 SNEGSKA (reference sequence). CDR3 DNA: TGCAGTGCTAGATCAGGGGCGAACACCGGGGAGCTGTTTTTT. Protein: CSARSGANTGELFF.

The CDR3 coding sequence is TGTGCCAGTAGTAGGGCTAGCGGGAGGGAGCAGTACTTC. Translated, it gives CASSRASGREQYF. The chain carries TRBV19 and TRBJ2-7, with 11 bases matching TRBD2. The CDR3 length is 13 residues. V lost 4 bases and J lost 7; bases outside the gene matches: 3. Germline-derived CDR1 and CDR2 are LNHDA and SQIVND (reference sequence).